Listed below are T cell receptor beta chains from one sample, sequenced in a study of blood T cell repertoires in COVID-19. The assay was immunoSEQ multiplex PCR, and TCRdb's table has in-frame clones only and misses some. The sample gives 100,000 to 150,000 clones, around 82% of which show up once; 1.4% is in the top ten. Sequenced sample: peripheral blood. These receptors were obtained from a man in his sixties with acute or convalescent COVID-19. CDR3s include the opening cysteine and the closing phenylalanine or tryptophan. Each record gives: J gene, clone size, V gene, CDR3 length, D gene, CDR3 DNA, CDR3 protein. D genes are given only for firm matches. Part of the rows lack a size; the others show once, few, many or a class for expanded clones.

J: TRBJ2-7; size: .; V: TRBV28; length: 14; D: .; DNA: TGTGCCAGCAGGTGGGCCAGGGCGGGATACGAGCAGTACTTC; CDR3: CASRWARAGYEQYF
J: TRBJ1-4; size: .; V: TRBV3-1/TRBV3-2; length: 15; D: TRBD1; DNA: TGTGCCAGCAGCCAGCCGGGACAGGGGAATGAAAAACTGTTTTTT; CDR3: CASSQPGQGNEKLFF
J: TRBJ1-6; size: few; V: TRBV5-6; length: 15; D: TRBD1; DNA: TGTGCCAGCAGCTTGGGACAGGGGTATAATTCACCCCTCCACTTT; CDR3: CASSLGQGYNSPLHF
J: TRBJ1-1; size: .; V: TRBV19; length: 14; D: .; DNA: TGTGCCAGTAGTTCATACAGGGTAGACACTGAAGCTTTCTTT; CDR3: CASSSYRVDTEAFF
J: TRBJ2-5; size: .; V: TRBV3-1/TRBV3-2; length: 14; D: .; DNA: TGTGCCAGCAGCCAAGAGCCAGGGCAAGAGACCCAGTACTTC; CDR3: CASSQEPGQETQYF
J: TRBJ2-7; size: few; V: TRBV11-2; length: 12; D: TRBD1; DNA: TGTGCCAGCGGACAGGGCTCCTACGAGCAGTACTTC; CDR3: CASGQGSYEQYF
J: TRBJ1-1; size: .; V: TRBV29-1; length: 14; D: TRBD1; DNA: TGCAGCGTGCTCGTTGGGACAGGGAGGACTGAAGCTTTCTTT; CDR3: CSVLVGTGRTEAFF
J: TRBJ2-7; size: .; V: TRBV27; length: 19; D: TRBD2; DNA: TGTGCCAGCAGTTTCCTCCCCACTACTAGCGGGCTTTACTCCTACGAGCAGTACTTC; CDR3: CASSFLPTTSGLYSYEQYF
J: TRBJ2-1; size: .; V: TRBV7-2; length: 17; D: TRBD2; DNA: TGTGCCAGCAGCCCGTGGACTAGCGCCAGCTCCTACAATGAGCAGTTCTTC; CDR3: CASSPWTSASSYNEQFF
J: TRBJ2-7; size: .; V: TRBV5-8; length: 16; D: TRBD1; DNA: TGTGCCAGCAGCCCGAGGACAGGACCGAGCTCCTACGAGCAGTACTTC; CDR3: CASSPRTGPSSYEQYF
J: TRBJ1-5; size: once; V: TRBV28; length: 16; D: .; DNA: TGTGCCAGCAGTTCTACAGGTGATAGGAGCAATCAGCCCCAGCATTTT; CDR3: CASSSTGDRSNQPQHF
J: TRBJ2-5; size: .; V: TRBV7-9; length: 16; D: TRBD1; DNA: TGTGCCAGCAGCTTAGTAGGACAGGGGGGTCAAGAGACCCAGTACTTC; CDR3: CASSLVGQGGQETQYF
J: TRBJ2-5; size: .; V: TRBV20-1; length: 17; D: TRBD2; DNA: TGCAGTGCTAGTAAGAGCGGGGGCATACTTAAAGGAGAGACCCAGTACTTC; CDR3: CSASKSGGILKGETQYF
J: TRBJ1-2; size: .; V: TRBV28; length: 12; D: TRBD1; DNA: TGTGCCAGCAGAACTGGGACAGCCGGCTACACCTTC; CDR3: CASRTGTAGYTF
J: TRBJ1-2; size: .; V: TRBV6-5; length: 13; D: TRBD1; DNA: TGTGCCAGCAGTCGCGGACAGGGGGCTGGCTACACCTTC; CDR3: CASSRGQGAGYTF
J: TRBJ2-1; size: .; V: TRBV2; length: 20; D: TRBD2; DNA: TGTGCCAGCAGTGAAGCGCCAAGGGGGACTAGCGGAGCCTCGGACAATGAGCAGTTCTTC; CDR3: CASSEAPRGTSGASDNEQFF
J: TRBJ2-3; size: .; V: TRBV6-6; length: 15; D: .; DNA: TGTGCCAGCAGTTACTCGGGCGCTCGCACAGATACGCAGTATTTT; CDR3: CASSYSGARTDTQYF
J: TRBJ2-7; size: .; V: TRBV7-6; length: 18; D: .; DNA: TGTGCCAGCAGCTTTAGACAGGTCGAAAGATGCCAATCCTACGAGCAGTACTTC; CDR3: CASSFRQVERCQSYEQYF